Here is one TCR beta chain with its context. Any gene name here is a mouse gene name. The read ends 4 residues before the CDR3 terminus; that terminus is restored from the germline J gene. Other DNA sequences in this specimen translate into the identical CDR3. Pooled cutaneous lymph node cells were sorted using CD4, CD8alpha, NKG2D, NKG2ACE and other markers. The data stem from a study of CD8+ T cells in alopecia areata. The germline V gene encodes CDR1 FNHDT and CDR2 SITEND (reference sequence). The CDR3 sequence is 15 residues long. V lost 5 bases and J lost 0, with 11 bases in between. Reverse transcribed after extraction, RNA yielded cDNA as the sequencing template. Profiled with immunoSEQ multiplex PCR; TCRdb holds only in-frame clones, not every one. There are approximately 280,000 clones in the sample, none observed a single time.

The chain combines TRBV19 with TRBJ2-2; TRBD1 might be the D (5 bases). Sequenced material: CD4+ T cells sorted from a lymph node. The sequence was obtained from a C3H/HeJ mouse with alopecia areata. The MHC haplotype of the strain is H2-k. The chain's CDR3 is CASSRDRANTGQLYF. Partial CDR3 DNA: TGTGCCAGCAGCCGAGACAGAGCAAACACCGGG.